These 12 T cell receptor beta chains were sequenced from one sample in a study of technical replicates of blood from a handful of donors. Here immunoSEQ multiplex PCR was the method, and the copy in TCRdb shows in-frame clones only, minus some. The sample yields about 81,000 clones, just over 95% seen once. The material sequenced was T cells isolated from PBMCs. The receptors come from a human donor in good health.

The chain uses TRBV19 and TRBJ2-1; the match to TRBD2 covers 11 bases. Germline V gives CDR1 LNHDA, CDR2 SQIVND (reference sequence). V lost 9 bases, J lost 4 bases, and 2 bases stayed unmatched. This CDR3 region has 13 residues. The DNA of the CDR3 is TGTGCCAGCACTAGCGGGGGTTACAATGAGCAGTTCTTC. Protein sequence: CASTSGGYNEQFF. Full variable domain (rest looked up from reference TRBV19 and TRBJ2-1): DGGITQSPKYLFRKEGQNVTLSCEQNLNHDAMYWYRQDPGQGLRLIYYSQIVNDFQKGDIAEGYSVSREKKESFPLTVTSAQKNPTAFYLCASTSGGYNEQFFGPGTRLTVL.

This chain links TRBV6-1 with TRBJ2-3; TRBD1 might be the D (6 bases). This CDR3 comprises 16 residues. V was trimmed by 4 bases and J by 1 base, leaving 15 bases between them. Germline CDR1 and CDR2: MNHNS and SASEGT. The CDR3 sequence: CASSADSRLRTDTQYF. CDR3 DNA: TGTGCCAGCAGTGCGGACAGCAGACTTCGCACAGATACGCAGTATTTT.

The rearrangement joins TRBV9 to TRBJ2-1; D might be TRBD2 (5 bases). Between the trimmed V and J ends, which lost 3 bases and 7 bases, there was a span of 11 bases. The CDR3 consists of 13 residues. Germline V gene data show CDR1 as SGDLS and CDR2 as YYNGEE. The CDR3 spells CASSALRENEQFF. The CDR3 coding sequence is TGTGCCAGCAGCGCCTTGAGGGAGAATGAGCAGTTCTTC.

This chain uses TRBV5-1 with TRBJ1-1; a possible D gene is TRBD1 (6 bases). Trimming removed 0 bases from V and 4 bases from J, with 10 bases in between. The CDR3 loop spans 14 amino acids. Germline loops: CDR1 SGHRS, CDR2 YFSETQ. CDR3 region: CASSLETRGTEAFF. The DNA of the CDR3 is TGCGCCAGCAGCTTGGAGACCAGGGGCACTGAAGCTTTCTTT.

This chain uses TRBV30 with TRBJ2-2; 8 bases agree with TRBD1. Trimming removed 3 bases from V and 8 bases from J; junction bases left unmatched: 5. Germline values: CDR1 GTSNPN, CDR2 SVGIG (reference sequence). The CDR3 is 13 residues long. DNA of the CDR3: TGTGCCTGGAGCCACAGGGGGACTGGGGAGCTGTTTTTT. It translates to CAWSHRGTGELFF.

V usage is TRBV30 and J usage is TRBJ1-1; D unclear. The germline V gene encodes CDR1 GTSNPN and CDR2 SVGIG (reference sequence). The CDR3 covers 11 residues. With 4 bases removed from V and 6 bases from J, the gap between germline ends came to 9 bases. The CDR3 nucleotides are TGTGCCTGGAAGCGTCTGTCTGAAGCTTTCTTT. Translating it yields CAWKRLSEAFF.

The rearrangement joins TRBV29-1 to TRBJ1-4; 7 bases agree with TRBD1. CDR1 SQVTM and CDR2 ANQGSEA come from the germline V gene. Unmatched junction bases numbered 10, after V lost 6 bases and J lost 0 bases. The CDR3 is 16 residues long. CDR3 sequence (DNA): TGCAGCGTCGCAGGGAGACAGGGTACAACTAATGAAAAACTGTTTTTT. It specifies CSVAGRQGTTNEKLFF.

CDR3 DNA sequence: TGTGCCAGCAGTGAGAGATCCGGGACAGACTCCGTAGCTTTCTTT. Residues: CASSERSGTDSVAFF. The chain recombines TRBV6-1 with TRBJ1-1, with TRBD1 matching 7 bases. V shed 3 bases, J shed 10 bases, and the junction held 14 bases outside the gene matches. The CDR3 is made up of 15 amino acids. The germline V gene has CDR1 MNHNS and CDR2 SASEGT.

The gene calls are TRBV5-1 and TRBJ1-1; 8 nucleotides align to TRBD1. The V segment lost 5 bases and the J segment 2 bases; nucleotides outside the gene matches: 5. The CDR3 loop spans 14 amino acids. Germline loops: CDR1 SGHRS, CDR2 YFSETQ. The CDR3, as DNA: TGCGCCAGCAGTTCAGGGACAGGAAACACTGAAGCTTTCTTT. Its protein is CASSSGTGNTEAFF.

The chain recombines TRBV6-1 with TRBJ2-7; tentatively, D is TRBD2 (6 bases). V was shortened by 11 bases and J by 2 bases, with 19 bases between the two germline ends. Germline assignment: CDR1 MNHNS and CDR2 SASEGT. The CDR3 loop spans 14 amino acids. The CDR3 loop reads CAVVEGLTAYEQYF. The CDR3, as DNA: TGTGCCGTTGTGGAGGGACTCACAGCCTACGAGCAGTACTTC.

This clone occurred once. The chain couples TRBV28 to TRBJ2-3; 12 nucleotides agree with TRBD2. Trimming cost V 7 bases and J 6 bases; bases outside gene matches: 8. Germline V gene sequence: CDR1 MDHEN, CDR2 SYDVKM. There are 15 residues in the CDR3. The CDR3 nucleotides are TGTGCCAGCATTGGACTAGCGGGAAATACGGATACGCAGTATTTT. Encoded protein: CASIGLAGNTDTQYF. Full variable domain (outside the CDR3, taken from reference TRBV28 and TRBJ2-3): DVKVTQSSRYLVKRTGEKVFLECVQDMDHENMFWYRQDPGLGLRLIYFSYDVKMKEKGDIPEGYSVSREKKERFSLILESASTNQTSMYLCASIGLAGNTDTQYFGPGTRLTVL.

This chain joins TRBV19 and TRBJ1-6; weak D call: TRBD1 (5 bases). Germline CDR1 LNHDA, CDR2 SQIVND (reference sequence). CDR3 length: 14 residues. V was cut by 3 bases and J by 10 bases, with 13 bases left in between. The CDR3 spells CASSIQGMVSPLHF. The CDR3, as DNA: TGTGCCAGTAGTATTCAGGGAATGGTGTCACCCCTCCACTTT.